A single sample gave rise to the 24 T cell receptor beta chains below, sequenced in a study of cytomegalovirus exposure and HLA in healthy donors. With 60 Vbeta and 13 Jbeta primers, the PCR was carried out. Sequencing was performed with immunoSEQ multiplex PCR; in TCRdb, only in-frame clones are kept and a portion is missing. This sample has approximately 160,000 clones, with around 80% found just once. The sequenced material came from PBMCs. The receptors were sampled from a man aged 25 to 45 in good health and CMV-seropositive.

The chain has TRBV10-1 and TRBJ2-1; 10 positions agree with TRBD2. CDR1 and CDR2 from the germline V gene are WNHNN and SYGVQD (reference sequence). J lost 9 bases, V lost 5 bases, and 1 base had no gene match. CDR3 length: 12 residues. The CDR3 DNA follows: TGCGCCAGCAGTCCTAGCGGGAGTGAGCAGTTCTTC. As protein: CASSPSGSEQFF.

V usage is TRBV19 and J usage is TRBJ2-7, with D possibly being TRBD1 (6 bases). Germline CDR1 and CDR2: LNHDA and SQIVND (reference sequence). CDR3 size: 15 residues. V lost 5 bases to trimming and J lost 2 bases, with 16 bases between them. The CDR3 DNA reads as TGTGCCAGTAGTCCTCGACAGGAGCAAACCTACGAGCAGTACTTC. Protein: CASSPRQEQTYEQYF.

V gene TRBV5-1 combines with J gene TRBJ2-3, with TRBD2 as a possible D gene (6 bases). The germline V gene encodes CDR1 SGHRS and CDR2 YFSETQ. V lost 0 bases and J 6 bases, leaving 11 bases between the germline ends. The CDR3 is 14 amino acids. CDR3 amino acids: CASSLGGVGDTQYF. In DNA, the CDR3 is TGCGCCAGCAGCTTGGGCGGGGTTGGGGATACGCAGTATTTT.

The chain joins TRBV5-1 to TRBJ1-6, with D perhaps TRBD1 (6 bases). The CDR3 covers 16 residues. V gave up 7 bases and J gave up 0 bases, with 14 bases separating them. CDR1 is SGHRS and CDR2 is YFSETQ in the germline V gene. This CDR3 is CASRPDSRSYNSPLHF. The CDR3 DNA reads TGCGCCAGCCGGCCGGACAGCCGCTCCTATAATTCACCCCTCCACTTT. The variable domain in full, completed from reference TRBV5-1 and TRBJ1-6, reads KAGVTQTPRYLIKTRGQQVTLSCSPISGHRSVSWYQQTPGQGLQFLFEYFSETQRNKGNFPGRFSGRQFSNSRSEMNVSTLELGDSALYLCASRPDSRSYNSPLHFGNGTRLTVT.

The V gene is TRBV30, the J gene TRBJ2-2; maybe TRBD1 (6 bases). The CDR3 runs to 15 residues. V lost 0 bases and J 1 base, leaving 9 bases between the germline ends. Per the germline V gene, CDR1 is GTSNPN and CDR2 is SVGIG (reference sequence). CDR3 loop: CAWSVGQRNTGELFF. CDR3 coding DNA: TGTGCCTGGAGTGTTGGACAGCGGAACACCGGGGAGCTGTTTTTT.

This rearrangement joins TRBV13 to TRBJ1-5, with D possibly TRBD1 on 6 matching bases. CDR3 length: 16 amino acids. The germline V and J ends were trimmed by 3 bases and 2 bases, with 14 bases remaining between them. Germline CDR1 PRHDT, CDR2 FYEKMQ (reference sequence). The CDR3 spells CASSFRGRGRNQPQHF. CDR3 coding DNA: TGTGCCAGCAGCTTTCGGGGCAGGGGTCGCAATCAGCCCCAGCATTTT.

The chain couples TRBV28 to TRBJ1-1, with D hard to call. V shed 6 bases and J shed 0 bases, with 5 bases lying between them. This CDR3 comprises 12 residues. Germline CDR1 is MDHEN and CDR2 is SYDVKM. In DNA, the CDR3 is TGTGCCAGCAGATTCTTGAACACTGAAGCTTTCTTT. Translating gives CASRFLNTEAFF.

CDR3 coding DNA: TGCAGCGTTGCCCCGGGACAGGGCTCCTACGAGCAGTACTTC. Its translation: CSVAPGQGSYEQYF. The rearrangement uses TRBV29-1 and TRBJ2-7; 9 bases are a match to TRBD1. Germline V gene lookup returns CDR1 SQVTM and CDR2 ANQGSEA. V lost 4 bases, J lost 0 bases, and 4 bases stayed unmatched. The CDR3 has 14 residues.

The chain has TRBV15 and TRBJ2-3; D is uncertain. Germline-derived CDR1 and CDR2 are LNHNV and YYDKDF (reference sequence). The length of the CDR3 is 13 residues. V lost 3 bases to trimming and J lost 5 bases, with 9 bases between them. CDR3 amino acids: CATSRVGVDTQYF. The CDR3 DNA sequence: TGTGCCACCAGCAGGGTAGGAGTAGATACGCAGTATTTT. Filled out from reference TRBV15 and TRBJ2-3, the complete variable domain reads DAMVIQNPRYQVTQFGKPVTLSCSQTLNHNVMYWYQQKSSQAPKLLFHYYDKDFNNEADTPDNFQSRRPNTSFCFLDIRSPGLGDTAMYLCATSRVGVDTQYFGPGTRLTVL.

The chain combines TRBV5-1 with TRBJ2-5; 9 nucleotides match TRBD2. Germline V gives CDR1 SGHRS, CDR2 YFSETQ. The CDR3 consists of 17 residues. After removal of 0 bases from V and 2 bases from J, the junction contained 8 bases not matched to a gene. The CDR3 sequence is CASSLVSPSGVQETQYF. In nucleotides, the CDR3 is TGCGCCAGCAGCTTGGTTAGCCCTAGCGGGGTACAAGAGACCCAGTACTTC.

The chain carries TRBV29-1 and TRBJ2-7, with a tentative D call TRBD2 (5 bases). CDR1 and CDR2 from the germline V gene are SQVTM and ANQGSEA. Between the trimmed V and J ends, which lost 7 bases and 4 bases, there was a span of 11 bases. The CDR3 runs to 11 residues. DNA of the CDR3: TGCAGCGCCGCCGGGGATTACGAGCAGTACTTC. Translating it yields CSAAGDYEQYF.

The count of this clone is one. The CDR3 region is CASSLFFEGDGAFF. For the CDR3, the DNA is TGTGCCAGCAGTTTATTCTTCGAGGGGGATGGGGCTTTCTTT. The rearrangement links TRBV28 to TRBJ1-1, with D tentatively TRBD1 (6 bases). Germline CDR1 is MDHEN and CDR2 is SYDVKM. V was shortened by 1 base and J by 11 bases, with 17 bases between the two germline ends. The CDR3 totals 14 residues.

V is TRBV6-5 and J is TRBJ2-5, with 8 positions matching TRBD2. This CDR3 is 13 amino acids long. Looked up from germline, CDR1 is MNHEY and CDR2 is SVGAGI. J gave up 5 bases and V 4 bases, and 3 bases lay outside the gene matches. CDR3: CASSWRGAETQYF. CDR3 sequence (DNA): TGTGCCAGCAGTTGGCGGGGGGCCGAGACCCAGTACTTC.

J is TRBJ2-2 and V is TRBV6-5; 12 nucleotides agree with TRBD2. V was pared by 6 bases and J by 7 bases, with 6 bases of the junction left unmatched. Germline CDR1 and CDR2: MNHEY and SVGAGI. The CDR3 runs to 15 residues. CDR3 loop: CASSRLAGAGGELFF. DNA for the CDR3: TGTGCCAGCAGCCGACTAGCGGGAGCTGGCGGGGAGCTGTTTTTT.

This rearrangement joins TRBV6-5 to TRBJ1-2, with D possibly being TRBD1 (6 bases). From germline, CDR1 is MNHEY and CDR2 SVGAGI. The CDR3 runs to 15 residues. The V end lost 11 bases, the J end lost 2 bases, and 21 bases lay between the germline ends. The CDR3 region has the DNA TGTGCCTCAAGGGAACAGGGAGTTCCCAACTATGGCTACACCTTC. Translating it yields CASREQGVPNYGYTF.

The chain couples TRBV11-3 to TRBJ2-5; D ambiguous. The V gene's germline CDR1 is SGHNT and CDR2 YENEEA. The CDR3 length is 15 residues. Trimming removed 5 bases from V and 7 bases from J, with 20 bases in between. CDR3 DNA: TGTGCCAGCAGCCCCGAGTCCCCCAACCCAGGGACCCAGTACTTC. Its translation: CASSPESPNPGTQYF.

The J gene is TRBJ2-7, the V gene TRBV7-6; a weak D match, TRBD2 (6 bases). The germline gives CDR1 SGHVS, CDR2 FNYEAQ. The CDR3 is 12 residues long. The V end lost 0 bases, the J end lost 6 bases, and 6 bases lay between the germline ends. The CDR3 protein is CASSLARGEQYF. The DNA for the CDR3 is TGTGCCAGCAGCTTAGCGCGGGGCGAGCAGTACTTC.

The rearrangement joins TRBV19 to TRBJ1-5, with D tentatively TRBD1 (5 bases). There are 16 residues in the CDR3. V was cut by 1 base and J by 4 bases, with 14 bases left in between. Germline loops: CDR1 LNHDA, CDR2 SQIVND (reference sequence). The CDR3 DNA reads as TGTGCCAGTAGTATAGGGAGACAGTTTCTTAATCAGCCCCAGCATTTT. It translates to CASSIGRQFLNQPQHF.

The CDR3 DNA reads as TGCGCCAGCAGCCAAGAGGGGCTCGGGCCCTACGAGCAGTACTTC. Translated: CASSQEGLGPYEQYF. V usage is TRBV4-1 and J usage is TRBJ2-7; D is possibly TRBD1 (5 bases). The CDR3 runs to 15 residues. From germline, CDR1 is MGHRA and CDR2 YSYEKL. The V gene lost 0 bases and the J gene lost 2 bases, with 11 bases spanning the gap.

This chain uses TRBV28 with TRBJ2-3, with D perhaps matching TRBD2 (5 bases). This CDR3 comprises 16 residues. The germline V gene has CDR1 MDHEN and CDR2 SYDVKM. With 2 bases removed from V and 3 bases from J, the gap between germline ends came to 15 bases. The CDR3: CASSLVGRRRTDTQYF. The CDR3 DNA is TGTGCCAGCAGTTTAGTGGGTAGACGGAGGACAGATACGCAGTATTTT.

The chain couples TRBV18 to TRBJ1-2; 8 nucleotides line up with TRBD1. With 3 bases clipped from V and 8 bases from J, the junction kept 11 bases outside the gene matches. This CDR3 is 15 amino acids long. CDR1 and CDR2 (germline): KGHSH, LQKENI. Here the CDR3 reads CASSPTDRALGGYTF. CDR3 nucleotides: TGTGCCAGCTCACCCACGGACAGGGCTTTAGGCGGCTACACCTTC.

CDR3 coding DNA: TGTGCCAGCAAGGGCGGGAGCTCCTACGAGCAGTACTTC. Residues: CASKGGSSYEQYF. This chain uses TRBV25-1 with TRBJ2-7; TRBD2 aligns across 7 bases. V was pared by 7 bases and J by 0 bases, with 3 bases of the junction left unmatched. The CDR3 is 13 amino acids. Germline values: CDR1 MGHDK, CDR2 SYGVNS.

CDR3 in amino acids: CASSVGVGAHIGEQYF. CDR3 nucleotide sequence: TGTGCCAGCAGCGTAGGGGTAGGGGCCCATATCGGCGAGCAGTACTTC. The chain has TRBV9 and TRBJ2-7; a possible D gene is TRBD1 (5 bases). Trimming took 0 bases from V and 6 from J, leaving 19 bases between them. The CDR3 has 16 residues. Germline V gene data show CDR1 as SGDLS and CDR2 as YYNGEE.

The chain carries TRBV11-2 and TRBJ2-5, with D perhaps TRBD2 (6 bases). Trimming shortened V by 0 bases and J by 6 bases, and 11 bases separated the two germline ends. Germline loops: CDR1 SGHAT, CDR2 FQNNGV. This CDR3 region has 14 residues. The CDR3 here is CASSLDWRGKTQYF. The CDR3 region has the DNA TGTGCCAGCAGCTTAGATTGGAGGGGCAAGACCCAGTACTTC.